The clone carrying this T cell receptor beta chain has a count of ten or more. The antigen remains undetermined. These data are taken from a study of early T cells in non-severe SARS-CoV-2 infection. Study background: The input, bulk RNA from unsorted whole blood, was sequenced, and chains were unpaired. Study results and limitations: Private and CD4 specificities were missed by VDJdb matching, skewed to anti-spike CD8.

CDR3 length: 15 residues. The germline V gene has CDR1 MNHEY and CDR2 SVGEGT. V shed 6 bases and J 6 bases; nucleotides not matched to a gene: 11. Unique molecular identifiers were affixed to single, distinct cDNA molecules. From the 5' RACE reads, TCRdb called clonotypes with MiXCR, one entry per CDR3 protein. The data show nearly 55,000 distinct CDR3 sequences, with roughly 8.2% seen just once and roughly 10% held by the top ten. The chain couples TRBV6-2 or TRBV6-3 to TRBJ2-7; 10 bases are shared with TRBD2. The sequence was obtained from an adult who was a healthcare worker with PCR-confirmed SARS-CoV-2 infection or an uninfected control (not recorded which). The sequencing used whole blood, collected at baseline. The CDR3 region has the DNA TGTGCCAGCAGCACCCATCTAGCGGGAGTCCGCGAGCAGTACTTC. Translated, it gives CASSTHLAGVREQYF.